This entry is about one T cell receptor (beta chain). Its specificity is unknown. There were TCR beta CDR3 regions amplified from RNA transcripts. The primer set for the first-round RT-PCR of the TCR CDR3 was HTBI. TCRdb reanalysed the multiplex PCR reads using MiXCR and keeps one entry per CDR3 protein. Of 500,000 to 650,000 distinct CDR3 sequences in the sample, 17% were seen once. This sample stems from a study of T cells in Graves' hyperthyroidism and ophthalmopathy. On the study more broadly: Peripheral blood draws took place at initial diagnosis, ahead of any treatment.

V lost 1 base and J lost 2, with 13 bases in between. Germline values: CDR1 SGHDN, CDR2 FVKESK. This CDR3 is 16 amino acids long. Overall study findings and caveats: Most expanded thyroid clonotypes above 0.001 also appeared in blood.

The study left out patients who had uncontrolled infection, other autoimmune disease, pregnancy or lactation. In making diagnoses, clinical symptoms, serum thyroxine and TRAb, thyroid ultrasound and orbital computed tomography were all used. The sequence came from a young woman with Graves' ophthalmopathy. Sequenced input: blood. The chain joins TRBV14 to TRBJ2-3, with TRBD2 as a possible D gene (5 bases). The chain's CDR3 is CASSQGPSSDTDTQYF. The CDR3 coding sequence is TGTGCCAGCAGCCAAGGACCTAGCTCCGACACAGATACGCAGTATTTT.